This T cell receptor (beta chain) originates from a study of blood T cell repertoires in COVID-19. Whole-study context: Donors in the United States, Italy and Spain gave samples during acute or convalescent COVID-19.

V was clipped by 3 bases and J by 1 base, with 7 bases between them. There are 13 residues in the CDR3. CDR1 SGDLS and CDR2 YYNGEE come from the germline V gene. Source study methods: Nucleated cell number was recorded as an estimate derived from reference gene primer amplification. Sequenced by immunoSEQ multiplex PCR; TCRdb stores in-frame clones only, minus some. That table is the source of V, J and clone size, and D and trimming were worked out from the DNA. The sample holds more than 100,000 clones, about four fifths seen once. The chain couples TRBV9 to TRBJ1-2, with D uncertain. The sample consisted of peripheral blood. This TCR was sampled from a man between 65 and 85 years old with acute or convalescent COVID-19. CDR3 residues: CASSERDNYGYTF. Written as DNA, the CDR3 is TGTGCCAGCAGCGAGCGGGATAACTATGGCTACACCTTC.